This entry lists 6 T cell receptor beta chains sequenced from one sample in a study of vaccination effects on CD4 cells after COVID-19 (dated by TCRdb to between 2021 and 2024). No antigens are known for them. After approximately 11 days of culture, CD4+ T cells were isolated with the EasySep CD4+ T cell isolation kit. Library preparation employed the immunoSEQ multiplex PCR assay. TCRdb took this table from immuneACCESS and kept in-frame rearrangements with V and J called. Such tables lack part of the clones; where checked against another copy, unresolved V genes explain under half of the gap, and the rest is unexplained. The sample table shows about 58,000 clones, and about 80% are seen once. In total, the top ten clones hold approximately 3% of the sample. Sequenced material: CD4+ T cells from PBMCs cultured without peptide, taken before COVID-19 vaccination. Source of these receptors: a human donor who received a COVID-19 vaccine.

The rearrangement links TRBV18 to TRBJ2-2; TRBD1 matches 12 bases. Trimming at V came to 7 bases and at J to 4 bases, leaving 7 bases not matched to a gene. The CDR3 covers 16 residues. Per germline, CDR1 KGHSH and CDR2 LQKENI. CDR3 DNA: TGTGCCAGCTTTTCCGGGACAGGGGGCATCACCGGGGAGCTGTTTTTT. It is translated as CASFSGTGGITGELFF. Full variable domain (missing parts from reference TRBV18 and TRBJ2-2): NAGVMQNPRHLVRRRGQEARLRCSPMKGHSHVYWYRQLPEEGLKFMVYLQKENIIDESGMPKERFSAEFPKEGPSILRIQQVVRGDSAAYFCASFSGTGGITGELFFGEGSRLTVL.

This chain connects TRBV12-5 to TRBJ1-6; 10 bases line up with TRBD1. The ends lost 4 bases at V and 10 bases at J; junction bases unmatched: 13. CDR1 and CDR2 (germline): LGHNT, FRNRAP. The CDR3 is 17 amino acids. The CDR3 DNA follows: TGTGCTAGTGGTTCCCCCTCCCCGACAGGGGGCGAATCACCCCTCCACTTT. It yields the protein CASGSPSPTGGESPLHF. Drawing the rest from reference TRBV12-5 and TRBJ1-6, the complete variable domain is DARVTQTPRHKVTEMGQEVTMRCQPILGHNTVFWYRQTMMQGLELLAYFRNRAPLDDSGMPKDRFSAEMPDATLATLKIQPSEPRDSAVYFCASGSPSPTGGESPLHFGNGTRLTVT.

The V gene is TRBV6-6, the J gene TRBJ2-1; TRBD2 matches at 8 bases. CDR1 is MNHNY and CDR2 is SVGAGI in the germline V gene (reference sequence). The trim removed 4 bases at V and 2 bases at J, leaving 7 bases unmatched. This CDR3 is built from 16 residues. In nucleotides, the CDR3 is TGTGCCAGCAGTTCCTTCGGGCGGGGGGCCTACAATGAGCAGTTCTTC. Protein sequence: CASSSFGRGAYNEQFF.

The chain combines TRBV7-2 with TRBJ2-3; D perhaps matches TRBD2 (6 bases). Germline V CDR1 and CDR2: SGHTA, FQGNSA. This CDR3 region has 15 residues. V lost 1 base, J lost 2 bases, and 10 bases lay in between. The CDR3 loop reads CASSLVWTTTDTQYF. The CDR3 nucleotides are TGTGCCAGCAGCTTAGTTTGGACTACCACAGATACGCAGTATTTT.

The gene calls are TRBV7-9 and TRBJ1-1, with D possibly being TRBD1 (5 bases). The CDR3 loop spans 14 amino acids. Germline V gene data show CDR1 as SEHNR and CDR2 as FQNEAQ (reference sequence). V was pared by 2 bases and J by 1 base, with 8 bases between. The CDR3 DNA reads as TGTGCCAGCAGCTTATTGGGGGGGAACACTGAAGCTTTCTTT. It yields the protein CASSLLGGNTEAFF.

This chain's CDR3 is CASSTGQGWTYGYTF. In DNA, the CDR3 is TGTGCCAGCAGCACCGGACAGGGCTGGACCTATGGCTACACCTTC. This sequence joins TRBV9 and TRBJ1-2; 8 bases agree with TRBD1. Germline V gene sequence: CDR1 SGDLS, CDR2 YYNGEE. This CDR3 contains 15 residues. V was pared by 4 bases and J by 4 bases, with 9 bases of the junction left unmatched.